Many counts were recorded for the clone carrying this TCR beta chain. Unique molecular identifiers tagged the TCRbeta library. TCRdb recomputed calls from the PCR reads with MiXCR, one row per CDR3 protein. In the table there are a few hundred thousand distinct CDR3 sequences, 11% of which are singletons. The record originates from a study of T-cell reconstitution after alpha-beta-depleted transplantation in children. The V gene's germline CDR1 is SGHTA and CDR2 FQGNSA. V shed 5 bases, J shed 5 bases, and the junction held 5 bases outside the gene matches. This CDR3 is 14 amino acids long. The genes are TRBV7-2 and TRBJ2-3; TRBD1 agrees at 9 bases. This clonotype was obtained from a male patient between 2 and 10 years old who had a stem cell transplant for chronic granulomatous disease, so the T cells may come from the graft donor. The material sequenced was peripheral blood, taken 180 days after TCRalphabeta/CD19-depleted stem cell transplant. CDR3: CASSRTGVGDTQYF. For the CDR3, the DNA is TGTGCCAGCAGCAGGACAGGGGTTGGAGATACGCAGTATTTT.